Below, 13 T cell receptor beta chains from the same sample are listed, as sequenced in a study of cytomegalovirus exposure and HLA in healthy donors. PCR used 60 Vbeta primers and 13 Jbeta primers. TCRdb's table, derived via immunoSEQ multiplex PCR, lists solely in-frame clones and lacks some. Here the sample spans about 120,000 clones, less than 85% being singletons. Sequenced: PBMCs. All receptors derive from a female donor in good health and CMV-seronegative.

As concerns this clone: One junction end disagrees with the germline gene, perhaps due to a read error. This chain joins TRBV7-9 and TRBJ1-2, with 7 bases aligning to TRBD1. CDR1 and CDR2 from the germline V gene are SEHNR and FQNEAQ (reference sequence). This CDR3 spans 16 amino acids. The CDR3 sequence is CSSSDTSGQSLYGYTF. The CDR3 region has the DNA TGTTCCAGCAGCGATACCTCGGGACAGTCTCTCTATGGCTACACCTTC.

The J gene is TRBJ2-7, the V gene TRBV21-1; the D call in the table, TRBD2, was not verified against the DNA. TRBV21-1 represents a pseudogene. The CDR3 is made up of 13 amino acids. The CDR3 region has the DNA TGTGCCCACACTAGCGCTTATTGCTACGAGCAGTACTTC. Encoded protein: CAHTSAYCYEQYF.

Worth noting for this clone: This may be a read error, as it is one base from a much larger clone. V is TRBV6-1 and J is TRBJ1-1, with D perhaps TRBD1 (6 bases). CDR3 length: 13 residues. Germline CDR1 reads MNHNS; CDR2 reads SASEGT. V was trimmed by 3 bases and J by 1 base, leaving 6 bases between them. The CDR3 nucleotides read TGTGCCAGCAGTGACAGGGGGAACACTGAAGCTTTCTTT. This gives the protein CASSDRGNTEAFF.

V and J are TRBV11-1 and TRBJ2-5, with D possibly being TRBD1 (7 bases). Germline V gene sequence: CDR1 SGHAT, CDR2 FQDESV (reference sequence). The CDR3 consists of 16 residues. The V end lost 4 bases, the J end lost 4 bases, and 19 bases lay between the germline ends. As DNA, the CDR3 is TGTGCCAGCAGCTCCTGGATGGAGGGGGCCGGAGAGACCCAGTACTTC. Its protein product is CASSSWMEGAGETQYF.

The J gene is TRBJ1-1, the V gene TRBV5-1, with unresolved D. Germline CDR1 SGHRS, CDR2 YFSETQ. This CDR3 comprises 15 residues. V dropped 1 base and J dropped 1 base, with 11 bases sitting between them. CDR3 sequence: CASSLLDGGNTEAFF. In DNA form, the CDR3 reads TGCGCCAGCAGCTTGTTGGACGGAGGGAACACTGAAGCTTTCTTT.

This sequence joins TRBV6-5 and TRBJ1-1; D may be TRBD1 (6 bases). Trimming removed 10 bases from V and 1 base from J, with 10 bases in between. The CDR3 extends over 12 amino acids. CDR1 is MNHEY and CDR2 is SVGAGI in the germline V gene. The CDR3 protein is CATTDRNTEAFF. CDR3 bases: TGTGCCACCACGGACAGGAACACTGAAGCTTTCTTT.

The count of this clone is one. The CDR3 DNA reads TGTGCCAGCAGTCCTCCTCCGTATTCGTCCTACAATGAGCAGTTCTTC. This encodes CASSPPPYSSYNEQFF. V and J are TRBV28 and TRBJ2-1; no firm D call. Germline CDR1 is MDHEN and CDR2 is SYDVKM. V was clipped by 5 bases and J by 1 base, with 15 bases between them. The CDR3 covers 16 residues.

The chain joins TRBV28 to TRBJ2-3; 9 bases fit TRBD2. Germline lookup yields CDR1 MDHEN and CDR2 SYDVKM. With 8 bases clipped from V and 1 base from J, the junction kept 4 bases outside the gene matches. This CDR3 has 14 residues. This CDR3 reads CASLSGGRTDTQYF. The DNA of the CDR3 is TGTGCCAGCCTTAGCGGGGGCCGCACAGATACGCAGTATTTT.

V usage is TRBV7-9 and J usage is TRBJ1-4; TRBD1 matches at 10 bases. This CDR3 region has 15 residues. Germline V gives CDR1 SEHNR, CDR2 FQNEAQ (reference sequence). Trimming at V came to 5 bases and at J to 8 bases, leaving 8 bases not matched to a gene. The DNA of the CDR3 is TGTGCCAGCAGCCCCCCCGGGACAGGGGAGGAAAAACTGTTTTTT. Translated: CASSPPGTGEEKLFF.

The genes are TRBV9 and TRBJ2-3; TRBD1 might be the D (6 bases). Trimming pared 4 bases from V and 11 bases from J, leaving 14 bases between. Per the germline V gene, CDR1 is SGDLS and CDR2 is YYNGEE. The CDR3 is 12 residues long. CDR3 in amino acids: CASSPDRNGQYF. The DNA of the CDR3 is TGTGCCAGCAGCCCCGACAGGAATGGGCAGTATTTT.

This chain joins TRBV15 and TRBJ1-1; no clear D gene. In germline, CDR1 is LNHNV, CDR2 YYDKDF (reference sequence). V was cut by 8 bases and J by 2 bases, with 9 bases left in between. The length of the CDR3 is 12 residues. The chain's CDR3 is CATSSFNTEAFF. As DNA, the CDR3 is TGTGCCACCTCAAGCTTTAACACTGAAGCTTTCTTT.

This clone appeared a few times. V usage is TRBV7-9 and J usage is TRBJ1-2; D uncertain. From germline, CDR1 is SEHNR and CDR2 FQNEAQ (reference sequence). With 0 bases removed from V and 2 bases from J, the gap between germline ends came to 4 bases. The CDR3 loop spans 13 amino acids. The CDR3 DNA is TGTGCCAGCAGCTTAGCTACAAACTATGGCTACACCTTC. Amino acid sequence: CASSLATNYGYTF.

The V call is TRBV27, the J call TRBJ2-7; D might be TRBD2 (6 bases). The CDR3 loop spans 14 amino acids. Germline V lookup: CDR1 MNHEY, CDR2 SMNVEV (reference sequence). Trimming took 10 bases from V and 2 from J, leaving 18 bases between them. The CDR3 nucleotides are TGTGCCACTGCGGGGTTCGACGGGCCCTACGAGCAGTACTTC. It specifies CATAGFDGPYEQYF.